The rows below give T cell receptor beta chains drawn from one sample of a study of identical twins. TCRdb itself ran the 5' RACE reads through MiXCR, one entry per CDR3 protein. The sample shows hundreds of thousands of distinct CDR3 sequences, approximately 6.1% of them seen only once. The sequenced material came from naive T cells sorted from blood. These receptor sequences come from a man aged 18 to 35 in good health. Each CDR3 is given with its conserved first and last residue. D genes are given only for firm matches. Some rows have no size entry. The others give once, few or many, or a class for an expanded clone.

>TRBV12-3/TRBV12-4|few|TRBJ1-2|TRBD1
TGTGCCAGCAGTTTCTGGGACAGGAACCTTATTTATGGCTACACCTTC
CASSFWDRNLIYGYTF
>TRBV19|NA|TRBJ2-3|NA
TGTGCCAGTAGTATAGATCCGGAGGGAGACACAGATACGCAGTATTTT
CASSIDPEGDTDTQYF
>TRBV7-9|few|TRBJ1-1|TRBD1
TGTGCCAGCAGCATACAGGGGTCTGAAGCTTTCTTT
CASSIQGSEAFF
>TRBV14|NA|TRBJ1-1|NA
TGTGCCAGCAGCCAAGACTTCTACACTGAAGCTTTCTTT
CASSQDFYTEAFF
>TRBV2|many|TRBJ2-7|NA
TGTGCCAGCAGTCTAGGTCGGGACGGCGGTGCGGAGCAGTACTTC
CASSLGRDGGAEQYF
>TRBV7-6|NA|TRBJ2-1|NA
TGTGCCAGCAGCTTAGGGGTTTCTAGCGTATCCTACAATGAGCAGTTCTTC
CASSLGVSSVSYNEQFF
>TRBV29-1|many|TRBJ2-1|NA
TGCAGCGCCGAGAAAGGGTCGGGCCACAATGAGCAGTTCTTC
CSAEKGSGHNEQFF
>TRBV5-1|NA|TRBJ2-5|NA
TGCGCCAGCAGCTTACCGACAGGCCCTAGAGAGACCCAGTACTTC
CASSLPTGPRETQYF
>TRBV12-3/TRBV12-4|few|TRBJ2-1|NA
TGTGCCAGCAGTTTAAGGGGGGGCGACAATGAGCAGTTCTTC
CASSLRGGDNEQFF
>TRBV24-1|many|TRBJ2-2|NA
TGTGCCACCGCCTTGAACACCGGGGAGCTGTTTTTT
CATALNTGELFF
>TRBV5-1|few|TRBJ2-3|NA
TGCGCCAGCAGCTTGGCCTTCAACGGAGATACGCAGTATTTT
CASSLAFNGDTQYF
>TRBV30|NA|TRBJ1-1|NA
TGTGCCTGGAGTCTGGGCCACCCGAGGGCTGAAGCTTTCTTT
CAWSLGHPRAEAFF
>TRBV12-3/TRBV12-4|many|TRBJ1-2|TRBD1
TGTGCCAGCAGTCTAGAAGGCGGACAGGGGGCCTCTGGCTACACCTTC
CASSLEGGQGASGYTF
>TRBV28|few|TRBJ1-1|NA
TGTGCCAGCAGTTTACTAGAGGGGTACACTGAAGCTTTCTTT
CASSLLEGYTEAFF
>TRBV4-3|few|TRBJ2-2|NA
TGCGCCAGCAGCCAGCCCTTGTACACCGGGGAGCTGTTTTTT
CASSQPLYTGELFF
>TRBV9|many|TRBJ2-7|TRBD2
TGTGCCAGCAGCGTAGCTGTTCAAGCGGGAGACGACGAGCAGTACTTC
CASSVAVQAGDDEQYF
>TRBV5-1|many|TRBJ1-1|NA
TGCGCCAGCAGCGGGGACAACACTGAAGCTTTCTTT
CASSGDNTEAFF
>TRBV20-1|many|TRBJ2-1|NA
TGCAGTGCTAGGTCTCTAGCGATTAATAGCTCCTACAATGAGCAGTTCTTC
CSARSLAINSSYNEQFF
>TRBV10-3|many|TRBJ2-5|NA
TGTGCCATCAACCGGGGAATAGAAGGAGAGACCCAGTACTTC
CAINRGIEGETQYF
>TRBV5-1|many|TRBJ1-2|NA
TGCGCCAGCAGCCCAGGGGCGGGAGGCTACACCTTC
CASSPGAGGYTF
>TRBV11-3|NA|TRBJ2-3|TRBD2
TGTGCCAGCAGCTTCAGCATAGCGGGAGCAGAGACAGATACGCAGTATTTT
CASSFSIAGAETDTQYF
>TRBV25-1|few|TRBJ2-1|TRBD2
TGTGCCAGCAGTGAAGTACTAGCGGATGTCAATGAGCAGTTCTTC
CASSEVLADVNEQFF
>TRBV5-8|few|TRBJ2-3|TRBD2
TGTGCCAGCAGCTTGGGGCGGACTAGCAGAGGGGATACGCAGTATTTT
CASSLGRTSRGDTQYF
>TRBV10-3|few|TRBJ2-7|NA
TGTGCCATCAGTGAGCCGCAGACACGCTCCTACGAGCAGTACTTC
CAISEPQTRSYEQYF
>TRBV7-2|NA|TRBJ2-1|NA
TGTGCCAGCAGCTTATACGGGTTAGAGCAGTTCTTC
CASSLYGLEQFF
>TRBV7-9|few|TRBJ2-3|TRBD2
TGTGCCAGCAGCCCTAGATCGGGACTAACTACAGATACGCAGTATTTT
CASSPRSGLTTDTQYF
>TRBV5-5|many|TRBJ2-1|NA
TGTGCCAGCAGCTTGATGACTTCGGGTCACAATGAGCAGTTCTTC
CASSLMTSGHNEQFF
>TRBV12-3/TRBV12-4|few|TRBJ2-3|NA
TGTGCCAGCAGTCCCATAGAGGGGAGAGGGACAGATACGCAGTATTTT
CASSPIEGRGTDTQYF
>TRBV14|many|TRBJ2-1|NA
TGTGCCAGCAGCCAGCCGGACTGGGCGTCCTACAATGAGCAGTTCTTC
CASSQPDWASYNEQFF
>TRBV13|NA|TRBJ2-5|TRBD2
TGTGCCAGCAGCACCCCCGGGACTAGCTACGAGACCCAGTACTTC
CASSTPGTSYETQYF
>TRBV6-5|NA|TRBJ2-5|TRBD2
TGTGCCAGCAGCTACGGGACTAGCGGAAAAGAGACCCAGTACTTC
CASSYGTSGKETQYF
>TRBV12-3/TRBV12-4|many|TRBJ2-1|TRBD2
TGTGCCAGCAGTGGCAAGACTAGCGGAGGACCGCAGTTCTTC
CASSGKTSGGPQFF
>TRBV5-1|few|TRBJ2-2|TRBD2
TGCGCCAGCAGCTTGGACGGGAGGGACACCGGGGAGCTGTTTTTT
CASSLDGRDTGELFF
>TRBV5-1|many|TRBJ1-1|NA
TGCGCCAGCAGCTTGGATGGGGAGGGTAGGAATGCTTTCTTT
CASSLDGEGRNAFF
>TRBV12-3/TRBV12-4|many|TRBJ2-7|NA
TGTGCCAGCAGTTTTGGAGACGAGCAGTACTTC
CASSFGDEQYF
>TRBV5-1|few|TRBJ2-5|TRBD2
TGCGCCAGCAGCTCCTTTGGGACTAGCCTTAAAGAGACCCAGTACTTC
CASSSFGTSLKETQYF
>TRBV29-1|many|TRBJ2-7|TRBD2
TGCAGCGTTGGCCTAGCGGGGACCTACGAGCAGTACTTC
CSVGLAGTYEQYF
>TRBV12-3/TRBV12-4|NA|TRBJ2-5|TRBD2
TGTGCCAGCAGTTCGGGCGGGGGAGCGACCCAGTACTTC
CASSSGGGATQYF